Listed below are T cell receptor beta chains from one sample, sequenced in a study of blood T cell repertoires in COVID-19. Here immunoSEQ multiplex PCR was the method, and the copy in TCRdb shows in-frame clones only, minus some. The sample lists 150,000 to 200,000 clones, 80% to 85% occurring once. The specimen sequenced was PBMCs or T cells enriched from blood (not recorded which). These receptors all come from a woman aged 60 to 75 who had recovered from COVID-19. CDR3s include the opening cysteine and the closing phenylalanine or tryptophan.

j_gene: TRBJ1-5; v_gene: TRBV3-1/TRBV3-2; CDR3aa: CASSQTGPHQPQHF
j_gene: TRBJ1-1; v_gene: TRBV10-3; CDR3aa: CAIGGPPLGTEAFF
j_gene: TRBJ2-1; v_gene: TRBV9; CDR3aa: CASSVSGTGGINEQFF
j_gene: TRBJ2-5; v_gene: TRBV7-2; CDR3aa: CASRGTSGTQYF
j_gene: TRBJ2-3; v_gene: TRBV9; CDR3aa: CASSPASGAADTQYF
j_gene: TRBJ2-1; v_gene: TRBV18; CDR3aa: CASSPGQYNEQFF
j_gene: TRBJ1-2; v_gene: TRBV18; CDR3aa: CASSPSTGGVYGYTF
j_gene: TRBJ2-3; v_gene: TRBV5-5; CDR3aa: CASSLYGDTQYF
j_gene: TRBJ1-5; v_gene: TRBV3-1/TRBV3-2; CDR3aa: CASSQGRYQPQHF
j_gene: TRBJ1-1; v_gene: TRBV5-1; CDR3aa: CASSLTPANTEAFF
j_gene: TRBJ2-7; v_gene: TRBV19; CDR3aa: CASSISGQGGYEQYF
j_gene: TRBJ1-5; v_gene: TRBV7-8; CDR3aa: CASSPGTGVQPQHF
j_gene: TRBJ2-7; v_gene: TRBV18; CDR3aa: CASSDRAEQYF
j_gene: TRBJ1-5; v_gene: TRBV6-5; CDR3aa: CASSYSKQGNQPQHF
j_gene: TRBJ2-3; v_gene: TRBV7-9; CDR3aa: CASSPRGGVGDTQYF
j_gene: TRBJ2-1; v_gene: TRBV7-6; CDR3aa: CASSLVLGGAYNEQFF
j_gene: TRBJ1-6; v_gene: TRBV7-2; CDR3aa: CASSLIRDSPLHF
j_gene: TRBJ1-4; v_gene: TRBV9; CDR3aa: CASSVGGSKNEKLFF
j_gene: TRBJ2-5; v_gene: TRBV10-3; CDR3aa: CAISGLAVEETQYF
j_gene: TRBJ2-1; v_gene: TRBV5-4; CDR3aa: CASSSVGNEQFF
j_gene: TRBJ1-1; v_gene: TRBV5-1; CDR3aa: CASSMGQGATEAFF
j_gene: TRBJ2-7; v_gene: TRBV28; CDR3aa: CATLPGVFFSVSYEQYF
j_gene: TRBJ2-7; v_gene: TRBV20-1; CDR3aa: CSASGSGDLYEQYF